A selection of T cell receptor beta chains follows, all from one sample in a study of Ad26.COV2.S vaccination and SARS-CoV-2 variants. TCRdb's copy holds only in-frame clones and misses some; the assay was immunoSEQ multiplex PCR. The sample shows approximately 400,000 clones, about 90% of them seen only once. The specimen was peripheral blood, collected after recovery from COVID-19. These receptors were obtained from a human donor who had recovered from COVID-19. The CDR3 runs from the conserved cysteine through the conserved F or W. The D gene is left open where the match is weak. Not all rows give a size; the values are once, few, many and, for expanded clones, a class.

TRBD1,TRBV6-5,once,TRBJ2-7,TGTGCCAGCAGGGGACAGGCAATTTACGAGCAGTACTTC,CASRGQAIYEQYF
NA,TRBV6-4,many,TRBJ2-1,TGTGCCAGCAGTCCAAGACTAGTAGGCGTCGATGAGCAGTTCTTC,CASSPRLVGVDEQFF
TRBD1,TRBV5-4,NA,TRBJ2-3,TGTGCCAGCAGCCTTGACAGGGGCACAGATACGCAGTATTTT,CASSLDRGTDTQYF
NA,TRBV21-1,NA,TRBJ1-3,TGTGCCAGCAGCAAAGTAAGGGCAGTTGGAAACACCATATATTTT,CASSKVRAVGNTIYF
NA,TRBV25-1,NA,TRBJ1-2,TGTGCCAGCAGTACGAACATTAACTATGGCTACACCTTC,CASSTNINYGYTF
NA,TRBV5-1,once,TRBJ2-7,TGCGCCAGCAGCTTGTATGGCTCCTACGAGCAGTACTTC,CASSLYGSYEQYF
TRBD1,TRBV6-6,NA,TRBJ1-1,TGTGCCAGCAGTTCCACGACTGGACAGGGAGACACTGAAGCTTTCTTT,CASSSTTGQGDTEAFF
NA,TRBV4-3,NA,TRBJ2-1,TGCGCCAGCAGCCAAGATCAGGTTGCCGAGCAGTTCTTC,CASSQDQVAEQFF
NA,TRBV29-1,NA,TRBJ2-7,TGCAGCGTTGAATCCGGCTACGAGCAGTACTTC,CSVESGYEQYF
TRBD2,TRBV5-1,NA,TRBJ2-1,TGCGCCAGCAGCTCGGGATCTAGCGGGGGATACAATGAGCAGTTCTTC,CASSSGSSGGYNEQFF
NA,TRBV20-1,NA,TRBJ1-2,TGCAGTGCTAGTCTTGACCGCGGCTACACCTTC,CSASLDRGYTF
TRBD1,TRBV5-1,NA,TRBJ1-1,TGCGCCAGCAGCAGCAGGGGGAGAACAGACGCTGAAGCTTTCTTT,CASSSRGRTDAEAFF
NA,TRBV9,NA,TRBJ2-1,TGTGCCAGCAGCGAGGGGGTTTGGAATGAGCAGTTCTTC,CASSEGVWNEQFF
NA,TRBV23-1,NA,TRBJ2-7,TGCGCCAGCAGTCAAGGGGTCGATCCGCCCGGATACGAGCAGTACTTC,CASSQGVDPPGYEQYF
NA,TRBV19,NA,TRBJ1-2,TGTGCCAGTAGTATATCGGACAGTCTCTATGGCTACACCTTC,CASSISDSLYGYTF
NA,TRBV5-1,NA,TRBJ1-1,TGCGCCAGCAGTCAGTCCGCAAACACTGAAGCTTTCTTT,CASSQSANTEAFF
NA,TRBV28,NA,TRBJ1-2,TGTGCCAGCAGTTTATTAGGGGCAGGGGCTGGCTACACCTTC,CASSLLGAGAGYTF
TRBD1,TRBV19,NA,TRBJ1-5,TGTGCCAGTGGTCCCAGGGACAGGGGGCATCAGCCCCAGCATTTT,CASGPRDRGHQPQHF
NA,TRBV6-1,few,TRBJ1-5,TGTGCCAGCAGTGAAATGACCGCGGCCCGCAATCAGCCCCAGCATTTT,CASSEMTAARNQPQHF
NA,TRBV7-6,NA,TRBJ2-1,TGTGCCAGCAGCCGCGACCAACCTCAATCCAATGAGCAGTTCTTC,CASSRDQPQSNEQFF
NA,TRBV29-1,NA,TRBJ2-3,TGCAGCGTTGATGGATCTCCCACAGATACGCAGTATTTT,CSVDGSPTDTQYF
TRBD2,TRBV4-1,NA,TRBJ2-7,TGCGCCAGCAGCGCCGGGACTAACCCCTACGAGCAGTACTTC,CASSAGTNPYEQYF
NA,TRBV5-1,NA,TRBJ2-7,TGCGCCAGCAGCCTCGACGGGTCCTACGAGCAGTACTTC,CASSLDGSYEQYF
NA,TRBV7-8,NA,TRBJ2-7,TGTGCCAGCAGCTTATATGTGTACGAGCAGTACTTC,CASSLYVYEQYF
NA,TRBV6-5,NA,TRBJ2-7,TGTGCCAGCAGGTACTCGGGGGATCGGAGATACGAGCAGTACTTC,CASRYSGDRRYEQYF
TRBD1,TRBV7-2,NA,TRBJ1-5,TGTGCCAGCAGCTTAGAAGACAGGGGAGGTCAGCCCCAGCATTTT,CASSLEDRGGQPQHF
TRBD1,TRBV6-1,once,TRBJ1-6,TGTGCCAGCAGTGAAAGTACGATTGGCAGGGGGCACTACTTT,CASSESTIGRGHYF
NA,TRBV14,NA,TRBJ1-4,TGTGCCAGCAGCCAAGAAGCCGGGGGTAATGAAAAACTGTTTTTT,CASSQEAGGNEKLFF